Listed below are T cell receptor beta chains from one sample, sequenced in a study of shared clonotypes between healthy human individuals. Libraries were prepared by immunoSEQ multiplex PCR; TCRdb keeps only in-frame clonotypes and omits some of them. The table records about 230,000 clones, 65% of them present only once. The source material was memory CD4+ T cells sorted from blood. These TCRs come from a man aged 25 to 45 in good health. Both conserved end residues are part of each CDR3. Each record gives: J gene, V gene, D gene, clone size, CDR3 DNA, CDR3 protein. A D gene is named only where the DNA matches it firmly. For some rows the clone size is stated as once, few or many, or as a class when expanded; others skip it.

TRBJ2-3	TRBV27	-	-	TGTGCCAGCAGTTTAGCGAGCACAGATACGCAGTATTTT	CASSLASTDTQYF
TRBJ2-2	TRBV11-3	TRBD2	few	TGTGCCAGCAGTTCTAGCGGGAGCCGGTACACCGGGGAGCTGTTTTTT	CASSSSGSRYTGELFF
TRBJ1-4	TRBV5-1	-	few	TGCGCCAGCAGCTTGGGGGGGACTACCACAACTAATGAAAAACTGTTTTTT	CASSLGGTTTTNEKLFF
TRBJ1-5	TRBV19	TRBD1	-	TGTGCCAGTAGCCCCGGGACAGGGGGAGGTCAGCCCCAGCATTTT	CASSPGTGGGQPQHF
TRBJ1-4	TRBV14	-	-	TGTGCCAGCAGCCAAGATCAAGTCGGGGTGGCTGAAAAACTGTTTTTT	CASSQDQVGVAEKLFF
TRBJ2-6	TRBV10-3	-	-	TGTGCCATCAGTGAGTCCCGTAGGGGCCCTGGGGCCAACGTCCTGACTTTC	CAISESRRGPGANVLTF
TRBJ2-1	TRBV7-7	-	-	TGTGCTCGGGGGACCGGACATGGCAATGAGCAGTTCTTC	CARGTGHGNEQFF
TRBJ2-3	TRBV4-1	TRBD2	-	TGCGCCAGCAGCCTAGCGGGGGTGGGCACAGATACGCAGTATTTT	CASSLAGVGTDTQYF
TRBJ1-5	TRBV6-6	-	-	TGTGCCAGCAGTTTCCGGGGAAAGGAACAGCCCCAGCATTTT	CASSFRGKEQPQHF
TRBJ2-1	TRBV27	-	-	TGTGCCAGCAGTTTATCTCGGGACTCCTACAATGAGCAGTTCTTC	CASSLSRDSYNEQFF
TRBJ2-7	TRBV2	-	few	TGTGCCAGCAGTGATCCTCGGACGATCTACGAGCAGTACTTC	CASSDPRTIYEQYF
TRBJ2-3	TRBV7-9	TRBD2	-	TGTGCCAGCAGCACAATCCGGGGGGTGGATACGCAGTATTTT	CASSTIRGVDTQYF
TRBJ1-3	TRBV7-9	-	-	TGTGCCAGCAGCTTCTACTCTGGAAACACCATATATTTT	CASSFYSGNTIYF
TRBJ1-1	TRBV7-2	-	-	TGTGCCAGCAGCTTAGATCGCTACCGCACTGAAGCTTTCTTT	CASSLDRYRTEAFF
TRBJ2-7	TRBV6-5	TRBD1	-	TGTGCCAGCTCGCCTCTGGGGGACAGGGGTTACGAGCAGTACTTC	CASSPLGDRGYEQYF
TRBJ2-7	TRBV9	-	few	TGTGCCAGCAGCGTCACTCGGGACGCCTCCTACGAGCAGTACTTC	CASSVTRDASYEQYF
TRBJ2-7	TRBV7-2	TRBD2	-	TGTGCCAGCAGCCGGGGGGCCTACGAGCAGTACTTC	CASSRGAYEQYF
TRBJ2-5	TRBV5-5	-	-	TGTGCCAGCAGCTTCCGGGACCCCGATGTGGAGACCCAGTACTTC	CASSFRDPDVETQYF
TRBJ2-3	TRBV7-9	TRBD2	few	TGTGCCAGCAGCCGGGGACTAGCGGGAATCACAGATACGCAGTATTTT	CASSRGLAGITDTQYF
TRBJ1-5	TRBV28	-	-	TGTGCCAGCAGCTCGGGGGGTAGCAATCAGCCCCAGCATTTT	CASSSGGSNQPQHF
TRBJ1-2	TRBV7-9	-	-	TGTGCCAGCCGAGCGGGGTCTAACTATGGCTACACCTTC	CASRAGSNYGYTF
TRBJ2-1	TRBV5-4	-	many	TGTGCCAGCAGCCCAGGGGTTGCCTCCTACAATGAGCAGTTCTTC	CASSPGVASYNEQFF
TRBJ2-2	TRBV6-6	-	-	TGTGCCAGCAACAATTTAGGAGACACCGGGGAGCTGTTTTTT	CASNNLGDTGELFF
TRBJ2-7	TRBV6-6	TRBD2	-	TGTGCCAGCAGGCTAGCGGTGAGCCACTCCTACGAGCAGTACTTC	CASRLAVSHSYEQYF
TRBJ1-1	TRBV5-1	-	-	TGCGCCAGCAGCCCAGGAGCCAAGAACACTGAAGCTTTCTTT	CASSPGAKNTEAFF
TRBJ1-5	TRBV19	TRBD1	-	TGTGCCAGCGCCATCTCCAGGGGGCAGGGCAATCAGCCCCAGCATTTT	CASAISRGQGNQPQHF
TRBJ1-1	TRBV12-1	-	-	TGTGCCAGCAGCCCCACAGGTAACACTGAAGCTTTCTTT	CASSPTGNTEAFF
TRBJ1-5	TRBV10-3	-	-	TGTGCCATCTCGGATGCGGGGGTCAATCAGCCCCAGCATTTT	CAISDAGVNQPQHF
TRBJ1-4	TRBV11-2	-	-	TGTGCCAGCAGCTTAGATCTGCCAGGGGCCGGGGATGAAAAACTGTTTTTT	CASSLDLPGAGDEKLFF
TRBJ2-7	TRBV19	-	-	TGTGCCAGTAGTATGGGATACGAGCAGTACTTC	CASSMGYEQYF
TRBJ2-7	TRBV15	-	-	TGTGCCACCAGCGGAGGACGTGGCTACGAGCAGTACTTC	CATSGGRGYEQYF
TRBJ2-5	TRBV5-5	-	-	TGTGCCAGCAGCTCGGCCGGGGGCACGGAGACCCAGTACTTC	CASSSAGGTETQYF
TRBJ1-1	TRBV30	-	-	TGTGCCTGGAGCGGACAGAACACTGAAGCTTTCTTT	CAWSGQNTEAFF
TRBJ1-2	TRBV6-1	-	few	TGTGCCAGCAGTGAACGGCGGAACTATGGCTACACCTTC	CASSERRNYGYTF
TRBJ2-3	TRBV5-1	TRBD2	-	TGCGCCAGCAGCTTTACTAGCGGCACGAACACAGATACGCAGTATTTT	CASSFTSGTNTDTQYF
TRBJ2-3	TRBV29-1	-	once	TGCAGCGCCAATGGTGGGGGTCCGGGAGATACGCAGTATTTT	CSANGGGPGDTQYF
TRBJ2-7	TRBV6-6	TRBD1	once	TGTGCCAGCAGTAACCTCGGACAGGGATACGAGCAGTACTTC	CASSNLGQGYEQYF
TRBJ2-1	TRBV5-1	TRBD2	-	TGCGCCAGCAGCTCCGGACTAGCGGGACTGCCATACAATGAGCAGTTCTTC	CASSSGLAGLPYNEQFF
TRBJ2-3	TRBV7-7	-	-	TGTGCTAGCAGCTCGTATCTAGCATCAGATACGCAGTATTTT	CASSSYLASDTQYF
TRBJ1-3	TRBV2	-	-	TGTGCCAGCGCTAGGGGGGCTGGAAACACCATATATTTT	CASARGAGNTIYF
TRBJ2-7	TRBV7-2	-	-	TGTGCCAGCAGCCTCCTCCCCTACGAGCAGTACTTC	CASSLLPYEQYF
TRBJ2-4	TRBV27	TRBD1	-	TGTGCCAGCAGTTTTCTAGGGGGCGCTGACAAAAACATTCAGTACTTC	CASSFLGGADKNIQYF
TRBJ1-1	TRBV6-4	-	-	TGTGCCAGCAGTGGTCAGAGAGAAAACACTGAAGCTTTCTTT	CASSGQRENTEAFF
TRBJ1-1	TRBV19	-	-	TGTGCCAGTACTTCTACCTATCTGAGTTTGAACACTGAAGCTTTCTTT	CASTSTYLSLNTEAFF
TRBJ2-1	TRBV2	TRBD1	-	TGTGCCAGCAGGACCCCGGGACAGGGGGCCATAAATGAGCAGTTCTTC	CASRTPGQGAINEQFF
TRBJ2-3	TRBV9	TRBD2	many	TGTGCCAGCAAACCGGGACTAAGCACAGATACGCAGTATTTT	CASKPGLSTDTQYF
TRBJ2-2	TRBV7-2	TRBD1	many	TGTGCCAGCAGCTTAGTTGCGAGACAGGGAATAACCGGGGAGCTGTTTTTT	CASSLVARQGITGELFF
TRBJ2-2	TRBV18	TRBD2	once	TGTGCCAGCTCACCATATATGAGGACTAGCGGGAGTTGGGTCACCGGGGAGCTGTTTTTT	CASSPYMRTSGSWVTGELFF
TRBJ1-3	TRBV7-2	-	-	TGTGCCAGCAGCTTATGGGGGGCTGGAAACACCATATATTTT	CASSLWGAGNTIYF
TRBJ2-1	TRBV5-1	TRBD2	-	TGCGCCAGCAGCTTGTTGGGACTAGCGGGGCAAAGACCTTACAATGAGCAGTTCTTC	CASSLLGLAGQRPYNEQFF
TRBJ1-2	TRBV5-1	-	-	TGCGCCAGCAGCTTGGGGTCTGAAAACTATGGCTACACCTTC	CASSLGSENYGYTF
TRBJ2-7	TRBV2	-	-	TGTGCCAGCAGTGAAGCCACCTTCTGGGGCGCCTACGAGCAGTACTTC	CASSEATFWGAYEQYF
TRBJ1-5	TRBV10-3	-	-	TGTGCCATCAGTGAGTCGACGGGCAGGGGCGTCGATCAGCCCCAGCATTTT	CAISESTGRGVDQPQHF